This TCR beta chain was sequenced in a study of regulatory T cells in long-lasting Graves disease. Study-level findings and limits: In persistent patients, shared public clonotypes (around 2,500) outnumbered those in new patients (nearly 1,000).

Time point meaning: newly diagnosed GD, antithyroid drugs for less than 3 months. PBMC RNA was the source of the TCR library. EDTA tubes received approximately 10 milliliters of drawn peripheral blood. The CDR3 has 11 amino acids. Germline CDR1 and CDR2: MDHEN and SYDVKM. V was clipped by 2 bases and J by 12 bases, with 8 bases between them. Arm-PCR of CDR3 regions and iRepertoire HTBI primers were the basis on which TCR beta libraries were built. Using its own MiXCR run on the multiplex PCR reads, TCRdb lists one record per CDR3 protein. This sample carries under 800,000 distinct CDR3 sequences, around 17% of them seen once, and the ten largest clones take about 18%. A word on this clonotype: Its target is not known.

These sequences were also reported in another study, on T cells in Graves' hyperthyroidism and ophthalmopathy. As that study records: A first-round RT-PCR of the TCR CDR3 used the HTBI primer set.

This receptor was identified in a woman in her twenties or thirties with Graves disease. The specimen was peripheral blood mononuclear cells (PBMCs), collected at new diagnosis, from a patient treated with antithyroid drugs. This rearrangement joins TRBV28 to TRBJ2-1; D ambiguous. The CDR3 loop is CASSLVTLQFF. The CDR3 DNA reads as TGTGCCAGCAGTTTAGTAACCCTGCAGTTCTTC.